Shown below are 21 T cell receptor beta chains from a single sample sequenced in a study of identical twins. In TCRdb, the 5' RACE reads were re-called with MiXCR into one record per CDR3 protein. The sample records some 1,600,000 distinct CDR3 sequences, less than 35% being singletons. Sequencing was done on a sample of cord blood. Source of these receptors: a newborn girl in good health.

This clonotype was seen a handful of times. J is TRBJ2-7 and V is TRBV7-6; TRBD1 is a possible D gene (5 bases). The CDR3 spans 15 residues. Trimming stripped 2 bases from V and 2 bases from J, with 13 bases between. Looked up from germline, CDR1 is SGHVS and CDR2 is FNYEAQ. The CDR3, as DNA: TGTGCCAGCAGCTTAAAGGTGGAAGGGGCCTACGAGCAGTACTTC. This gives the protein CASSLKVEGAYEQYF.

The count of this clonotype is one. An end of the junction does not agree with germline; a read error may underlie this. The genes are TRBV20-1 and TRBJ1-5, with D possibly being TRBD1 (5 bases). In germline, CDR1 is DFQATT, CDR2 SNEGSKA (reference sequence). The CDR3 totals 15 residues. CDR3 nucleotide sequence: TGCAGTGCTAGAGAGGGGGGTGGTAGCAATCAGCCCCGGCATTTT. This translates into CSAREGGGSNQPRHF.

This chain connects TRBV29-1 to TRBJ2-5; TRBD1 is a possible D gene (5 bases). The germline V gene has CDR1 SQVTM and CDR2 ANQGSEA. Trimming removed 4 bases at V and 11 bases at J, with 20 bases between. The CDR3 loop spans 13 amino acids. This chain's CDR3 is CSVGATGYNEQYF. Written as DNA, the CDR3 is TGCAGCGTTGGAGCAACAGGCTACAATGAGCAGTACTTC.

The chain employs TRBV5-8 and TRBJ2-2; no clear D. The length of the CDR3 is 13 residues. From germline, CDR1 is SGHTS and CDR2 YDEGEE. V lost 4 bases to trimming and J lost 4 bases, with 8 bases between them. The CDR3 loop is CASSTAGTGELFF. As DNA, the CDR3 is TGTGCCAGCAGCACGGCAGGCACCGGGGAGCTGTTTTTT.

This clonotype was recorded many times. Mismatch with germline at one junction end may stem from a read error. The J gene is TRBJ2-3, the V gene TRBV5-1; no clear D gene. From germline, CDR1 is SGHRS and CDR2 YFSETQ. The CDR3 contains 13 residues. CDR3 amino acids: CASSLSSTDTQYF. For the CDR3, the DNA is TGTGCCAGCAGTTTATCCAGCACAGATACGCAGTATTTT.

The sample holds a few counts of this clonotype. The V and J genes are TRBV27 and TRBJ2-1; 10 nucleotides match TRBD2. Trimming took 7 bases from V and 6 from J; bases not matched to a gene: 9. Germline V gene sequence: CDR1 MNHEY, CDR2 SMNVEV (reference sequence). There are 15 residues in the CDR3. CDR3 sequence reads: CASTKTSGIPNEQFF. Written as DNA, the CDR3 is TGTGCCAGCACTAAAACTAGCGGGATTCCCAATGAGCAGTTCTTC.

In its sample, this clonotype was seen a few times. The CDR3 nucleotides read TGCAGTGCTAGCCCCAGCGGGGGGGGATCCTACAATGAGCAGTTCTTC. Its translation is CSASPSGGGSYNEQFF. The rearrangement uses TRBV20-1 and TRBJ2-1; the match to TRBD2 covers 10 bases. With V trimmed by 3 bases and J by 1 base, 6 bases remained unmatched. CDR3 length equals 16 residues. Per germline, CDR1 DFQATT and CDR2 SNEGSKA (reference sequence).

V is TRBV6-1 and J is TRBJ2-3; D is perhaps TRBD2 (6 bases). V gave up 6 bases and J gave up 2 bases, with 15 bases separating them. Germline CDR1 is MNHNS and CDR2 is SASEGT. The CDR3 totals 15 residues. CDR3 coding DNA: TGTGCCAGCAGATCCGGGACTCACTTCACAGATACGCAGTATTTT. This encodes CASRSGTHFTDTQYF.

This clonotype was found once. The V and J genes are TRBV11-2 and TRBJ2-1; D gene unclear. TRBJ2-7 explains the end of the DNA better; the J call may be wrong. CDR1 is SGHAT, CDR2 FQNNGV, per germline. The CDR3 is 13 amino acids. CDR3 in DNA: TGTGCCAGCAGCTTATCGCAGAACAATGAGCAGTACTTC. Translated, it gives CASSLSQNNEQYF.

The genes are TRBV11-2 and TRBJ2-1; D is possibly TRBD2 (5 bases). The CDR3 contains 16 residues. Germline CDR1 SGHAT, CDR2 FQNNGV. Trimming removed 1 base at V and 4 bases at J, with 14 bases between. This chain's CDR3 is CASSLVRGFPYNEQFF. The CDR3 nucleotides read TGTGCCAGCAGCTTAGTTAGAGGGTTCCCTTACAATGAGCAGTTCTTC.

This chain links TRBV27 with TRBJ2-1; 11 positions agree with TRBD1. This CDR3 region has 18 residues. Germline V CDR1 and CDR2: MNHEY, SMNVEV (reference sequence). Trimming removed 1 base from V and 0 bases from J; junction bases left unmatched: 5. The CDR3 sequence is CASSLFAGTGGSYNEQFF. The CDR3 bases are TGTGCCAGCAGTTTATTCGCCGGGACAGGGGGCTCCTACAATGAGCAGTTCTTC.

The chain couples TRBV15 to TRBJ2-3; the D gene is possibly TRBD2 (5 bases). There are 14 residues in the CDR3. The germline V gene encodes CDR1 LNHNV and CDR2 YYDKDF (reference sequence). V was cut by 0 bases and J by 8 bases, with 12 bases left in between. The CDR3 DNA follows: TGTGCCACCAGCAGAGATTTAACGGGGAGTACGCAGTATTTT. Protein product: CATSRDLTGSTQYF.

This clonotype was recorded once. The V call is TRBV6-5, the J call TRBJ1-1; D perhaps matches TRBD1 (5 bases). The CDR3 has 14 residues. The V gene lost 2 bases and the J gene lost 1 base, with 8 bases spanning the gap. In germline, CDR1 is MNHEY, CDR2 SVGAGI. The CDR3 region is CASSYGGTNTEAFF. CDR3 bases: TGTGCCAGCAGTTACGGGGGGACGAACACTGAAGCTTTCTTT.

There are a few counts of this clonotype. This chain uses TRBV13 with TRBJ2-7; tentative D call: TRBD2 (5 bases). The CDR3 has 15 amino acids. V dropped 1 base and J dropped 7 bases, with 17 bases sitting between them. CDR1 is PRHDT and CDR2 is FYEKMQ in the germline V gene (reference sequence). CDR3 loop: CASSLVASRDNEQYF. The CDR3 DNA sequence: TGTGCCAGCAGCTTAGTAGCTAGCCGAGACAATGAGCAGTACTTC.

This clonotype has only a few counts. The chain is built from TRBV3-1 and TRBJ1-2; D is undetermined. CDR3 length: 12 residues. Germline V gene sequence: CDR1 LGHDT, CDR2 YNNKEL (reference sequence). V gave up 3 bases and J gave up 2 bases, with 4 bases separating them. The CDR3 sequence: CASSHLNYGYTF. The CDR3 bases are TGTGCCAGCAGCCATCTGAACTATGGCTACACCTTC.

The table lists this clonotype with a count of one. The chain employs TRBV27 and TRBJ2-7; D is unclear. The CDR3 is made up of 13 amino acids. Germline CDR1 and CDR2: MNHEY and SMNVEV (reference sequence). V lost 3 bases, J lost 4 bases, and 10 bases lay in between. CDR3 in amino acids: CASSFEGRYEQYF. The CDR3, as DNA: TGTGCCAGCAGTTTTGAAGGTCGGTACGAGCAGTACTTC.

This clonotype has only a few counts. The rearrangement links TRBV5-1 to TRBJ2-5; 8 nucleotides align to TRBD1. Germline values: CDR1 SGHRS, CDR2 YFSETQ. The J segment lost 4 bases and the V segment lost 4 bases, leaving 3 bases of the junction unmatched. The CDR3 is made up of 13 amino acids. In nucleotides, the CDR3 is TGCGCCAGCAGCGCGGGACAGGCAGAGACCCAGTACTTC. This encodes CASSAGQAETQYF.

This clonotype came up once. At one end the junction does not follow the germline gene, possibly because of a read error. V gene TRBV15 combines with J gene TRBJ2-4, with D uncertain. The end of the DNA is better explained by TRBJ2-7, so the J call may be wrong. CDR1 is LNHNV, CDR2 YYDKDF, per germline (reference sequence). The CDR3 is 14 amino acids. CDR3 loop: CAASNPGLIDEQYF. CDR3 coding DNA: TGTGCCGCCAGCAACCCCGGCCTTATCGACGAGCAGTACTTC.

This clonotype was detected only a few times. The chain links TRBV20-1 to TRBJ1-1; tentatively, D is TRBD1 (5 bases). The CDR3 totals 13 residues. Trimming pared 3 bases from V and 0 bases from J, leaving 8 bases between. Germline V CDR1 and CDR2: DFQATT, SNEGSKA (reference sequence). CDR3 protein: CSARGEMNTEAFF. The CDR3 DNA reads TGCAGTGCTAGGGGGGAGATGAACACTGAAGCTTTCTTT.

The CDR3 loop is CAIRTEDNSPLHF. Here the CDR3 DNA reads TGTGCCATCAGGACAGAAGATAATTCACCCCTCCACTTT. The chain couples TRBV10-3 to TRBJ1-6, with a possible D match to TRBD1 (5 bases). Germline V gives CDR1 ENHRY, CDR2 SYGVKD. Between the trimmed V and J ends, which lost 6 bases and 5 bases, there was a span of 8 bases. The CDR3 is made up of 13 amino acids.

This clonotype was found a few times. This rearrangement joins TRBV10-3 to TRBJ1-1, with 7 bases matching TRBD1. The CDR3 runs 14 residues. Germline loops: CDR1 ENHRY, CDR2 SYGVKD. After removal of 6 bases from V and 2 bases from J, the junction contained 6 bases not matched to a gene. This chain's CDR3 is CAIRGTAPNTEAFF. The CDR3 DNA follows: TGTGCCATCAGGGGGACAGCCCCAAACACTGAAGCTTTCTTT.